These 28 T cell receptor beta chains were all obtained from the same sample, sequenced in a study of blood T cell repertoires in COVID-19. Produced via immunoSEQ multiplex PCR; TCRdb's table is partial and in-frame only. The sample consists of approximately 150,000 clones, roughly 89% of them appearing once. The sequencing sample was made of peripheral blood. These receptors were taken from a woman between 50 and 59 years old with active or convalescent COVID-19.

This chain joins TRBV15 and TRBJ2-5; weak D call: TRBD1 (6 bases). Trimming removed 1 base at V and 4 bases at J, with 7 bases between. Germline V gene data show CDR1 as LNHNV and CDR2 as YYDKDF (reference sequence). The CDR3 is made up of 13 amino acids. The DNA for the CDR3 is TGTGCCACCAGCAGAGGGGGGCGAGAGACCCAGTACTTC. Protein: CATSRGGRETQYF. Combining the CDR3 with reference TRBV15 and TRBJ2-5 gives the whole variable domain DAMVIQNPRYQVTQFGKPVTLSCSQTLNHNVMYWYQQKSSQAPKLLFHYYDKDFNNEADTPDNFQSRRPNTSFCFLDIRSPGLGDTAMYLCATSRGGRETQYFGPGTRLLVL.

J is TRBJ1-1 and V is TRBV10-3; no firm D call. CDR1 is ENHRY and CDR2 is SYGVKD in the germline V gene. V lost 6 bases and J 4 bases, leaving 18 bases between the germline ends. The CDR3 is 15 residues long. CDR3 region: CAISGRRNSGTEAFF. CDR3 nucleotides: TGTGCCATCAGCGGGAGACGAAACTCGGGCACTGAAGCTTTCTTT.

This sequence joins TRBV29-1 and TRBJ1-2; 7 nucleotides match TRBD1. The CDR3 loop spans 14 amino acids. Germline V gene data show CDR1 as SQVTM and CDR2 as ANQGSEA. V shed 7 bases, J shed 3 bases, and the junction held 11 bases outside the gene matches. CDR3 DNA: TGCAGCGGACTTGGTACAGGGGTTGACTATGGCTACACCTTC. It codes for CSGLGTGVDYGYTF. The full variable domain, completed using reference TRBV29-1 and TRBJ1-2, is SAVISQKPSRDICQRGTSLTIQCQVDSQVTMMFWYRQQPGQSLTLIATANQGSEATYESGFVIDKFPISRPNLTFSTLTVSNMSPEDSSIYLCSGLGTGVDYGYTFGSGTRLTVV.

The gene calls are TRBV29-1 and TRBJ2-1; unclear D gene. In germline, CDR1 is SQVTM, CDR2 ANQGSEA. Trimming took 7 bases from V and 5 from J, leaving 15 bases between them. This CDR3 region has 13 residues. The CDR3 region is CSAPRPTNNEQFF. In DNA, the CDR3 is TGCAGCGCCCCCAGGCCGACGAACAATGAGCAGTTCTTC.

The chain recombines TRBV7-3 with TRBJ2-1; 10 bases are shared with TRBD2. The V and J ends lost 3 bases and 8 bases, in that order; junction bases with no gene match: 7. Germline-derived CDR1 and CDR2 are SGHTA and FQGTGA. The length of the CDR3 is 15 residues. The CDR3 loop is CASSFGTSEVDEQFF. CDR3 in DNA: TGTGCCAGCAGCTTCGGGACTAGCGAAGTCGATGAGCAGTTCTTC.

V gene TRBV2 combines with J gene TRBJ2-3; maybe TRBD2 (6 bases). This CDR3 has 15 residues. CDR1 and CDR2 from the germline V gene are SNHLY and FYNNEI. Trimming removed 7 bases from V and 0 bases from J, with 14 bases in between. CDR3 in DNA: TGTGCCAGCAAGCCTGGCGGGACCAGCACAGATACGCAGTATTTT. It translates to CASKPGGTSTDTQYF.

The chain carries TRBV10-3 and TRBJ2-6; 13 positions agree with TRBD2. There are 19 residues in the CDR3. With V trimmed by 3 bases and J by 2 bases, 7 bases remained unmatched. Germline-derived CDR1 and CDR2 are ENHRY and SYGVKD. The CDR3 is CAISDPTSGGAAGANVLTF. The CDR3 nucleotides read TGTGCCATCAGTGACCCCACTAGCGGGGGGGCCGCTGGGGCCAACGTCCTGACTTTC.

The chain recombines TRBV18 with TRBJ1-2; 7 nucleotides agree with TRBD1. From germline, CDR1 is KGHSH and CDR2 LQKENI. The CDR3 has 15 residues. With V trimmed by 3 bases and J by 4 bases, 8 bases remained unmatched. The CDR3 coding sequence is TGTGCCAGCTCACCTTCAGGGGGAGACGGCTATGGCTACACCTTC. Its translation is CASSPSGGDGYGYTF.

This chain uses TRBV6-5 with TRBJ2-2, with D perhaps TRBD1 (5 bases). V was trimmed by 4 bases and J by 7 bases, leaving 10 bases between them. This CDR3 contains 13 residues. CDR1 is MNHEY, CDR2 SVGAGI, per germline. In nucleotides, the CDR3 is TGTGCCAGCAGTTTCGACAGATACGGGGAGCTGTTTTTT. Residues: CASSFDRYGELFF.

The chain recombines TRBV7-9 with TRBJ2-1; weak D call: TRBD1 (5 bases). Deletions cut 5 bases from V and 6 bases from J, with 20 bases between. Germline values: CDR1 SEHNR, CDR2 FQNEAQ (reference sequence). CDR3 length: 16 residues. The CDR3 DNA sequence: TGTGCCAGCAGCGTGGGGCTCCTCAACCCCGTCAATGAGCAGTTCTTC. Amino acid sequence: CASSVGLLNPVNEQFF.

Written as DNA, the CDR3 is TGTGCCAGTAGTACATCTGGGGCCAACGTCCTGACTTTC. Translating it yields CASSTSGANVLTF. V and J are TRBV19 and TRBJ2-6, with D unclear. From germline, CDR1 is LNHDA and CDR2 SQIVND (reference sequence). Trimming took off 4 bases at V and 1 base at J, with 2 bases between the two ends. The CDR3 runs 13 residues.

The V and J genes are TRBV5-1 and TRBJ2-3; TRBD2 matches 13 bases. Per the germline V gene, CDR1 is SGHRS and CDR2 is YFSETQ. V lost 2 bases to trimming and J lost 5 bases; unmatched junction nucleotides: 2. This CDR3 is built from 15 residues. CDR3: CASSLTSGGVDTQYF. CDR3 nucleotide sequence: TGCGCCAGCAGCTTAACTAGCGGGGGGGTAGATACGCAGTATTTT.

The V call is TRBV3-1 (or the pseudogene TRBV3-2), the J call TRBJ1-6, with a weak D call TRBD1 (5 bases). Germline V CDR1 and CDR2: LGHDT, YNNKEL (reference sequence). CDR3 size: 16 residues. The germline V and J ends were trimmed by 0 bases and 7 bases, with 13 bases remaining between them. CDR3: CASSQDLKGRNSPLHF. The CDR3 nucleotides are TGTGCCAGCAGCCAAGATCTGAAGGGGCGAAATTCACCCCTCCACTTT.

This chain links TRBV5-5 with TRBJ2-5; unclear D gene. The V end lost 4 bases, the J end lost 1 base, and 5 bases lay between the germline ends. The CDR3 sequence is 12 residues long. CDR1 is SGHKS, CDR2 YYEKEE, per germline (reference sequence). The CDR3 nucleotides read TGTGCCAGCAGCCAGTCCCAAGAGACCCAGTACTTC. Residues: CASSQSQETQYF.

CDR3 sequence (DNA): TGCGCCAGCAGCCGCGGTCCAGGGTTCTCTGGGGCCAACGTCCTGACTTTC. This codes for CASSRGPGFSGANVLTF. This chain uses TRBV4-3 with TRBJ2-6; a weak D match, TRBD1 (5 bases). Between the trimmed V and J ends, which lost 4 bases and 0 bases, there was a span of 13 bases. This CDR3 spans 17 amino acids. Per germline, CDR1 LGHNA and CDR2 YSLEER.

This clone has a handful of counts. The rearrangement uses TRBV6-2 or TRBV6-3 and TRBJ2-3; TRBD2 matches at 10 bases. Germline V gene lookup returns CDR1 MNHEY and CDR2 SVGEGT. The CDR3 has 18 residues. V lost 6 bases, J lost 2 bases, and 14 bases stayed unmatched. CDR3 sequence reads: CASSRYPSTSGNTDTQYF. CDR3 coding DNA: TGTGCCAGCAGCCGATACCCTTCCACTAGCGGGAACACAGATACGCAGTATTTT.

CDR3 protein: CASSFPGANVLTF. Written as DNA, the CDR3 is TGTGCCAGCAGCTTCCCGGGGGCCAACGTCCTGACTTTC. V is TRBV7-3 and J is TRBJ2-6; D unclear. Looked up from germline, CDR1 is SGHTA and CDR2 is FQGTGA. V lost 3 bases to trimming and J lost 4 bases, with 4 bases between them. The CDR3 length is 13 residues. Variable domain in full (rest from reference TRBV7-3 and TRBJ2-6): GAGVSQTPSNKVTEKGKYVELRCDPISGHTALYWYRQSLGQGPEFLIYFQGTGAADDSGLPNDRFFAVRPEGSVSTLKIQRTERGDSAVYLCASSFPGANVLTFGAGSRLTVL.

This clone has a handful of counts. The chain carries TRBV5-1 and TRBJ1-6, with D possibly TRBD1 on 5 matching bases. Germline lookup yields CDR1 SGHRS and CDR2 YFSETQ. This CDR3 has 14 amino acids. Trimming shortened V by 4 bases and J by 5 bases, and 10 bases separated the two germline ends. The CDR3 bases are TGCGCCAGCAGCCTGGGACGGGATAATTCACCCCTCCACTTT. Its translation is CASSLGRDNSPLHF.

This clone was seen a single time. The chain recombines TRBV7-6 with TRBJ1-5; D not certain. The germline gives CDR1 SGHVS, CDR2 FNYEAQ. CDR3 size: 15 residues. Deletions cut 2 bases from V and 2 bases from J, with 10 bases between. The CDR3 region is CASSLTPDRNQPQHF. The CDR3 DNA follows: TGTGCCAGCAGCTTAACACCCGATCGCAATCAGCCCCAGCATTTT.

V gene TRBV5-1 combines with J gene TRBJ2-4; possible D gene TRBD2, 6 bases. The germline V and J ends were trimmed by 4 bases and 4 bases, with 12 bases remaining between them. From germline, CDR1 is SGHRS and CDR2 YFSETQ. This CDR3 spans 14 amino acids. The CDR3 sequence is CASSPGTLKNIQYF. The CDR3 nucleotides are TGCGCCAGCAGCCCAGGGACTCTGAAAAACATTCAGTACTTC.

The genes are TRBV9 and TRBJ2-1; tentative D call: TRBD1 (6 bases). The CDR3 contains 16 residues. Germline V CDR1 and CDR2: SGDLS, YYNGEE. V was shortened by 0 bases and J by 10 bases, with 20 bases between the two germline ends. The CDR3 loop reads CASSVGHRAGPGEQFF. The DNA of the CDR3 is TGTGCCAGCAGCGTAGGTCACAGGGCCGGCCCAGGGGAGCAGTTCTTC. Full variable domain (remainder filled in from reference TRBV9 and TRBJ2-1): DSGVTQTPKHLITATGQRVTLRCSPRSGDLSVYWYQQSLDQGLQFLIQYYNGEERAKGNILERFSAQQFPDLHSELNLSSLELGDSALYFCASSVGHRAGPGEQFFGPGTRLTVL.

The CDR3, as DNA: TGTGCCAGCAGCAAACAGGACAGGGGAGGGGAAAAACTGTTTTTT. Translation gives CASSKQDRGGEKLFF. The chain links TRBV4-2 to TRBJ1-4; 9 bases are shared with TRBD1. Germline V gene lookup returns CDR1 LGHNA and CDR2 YNFKEQ. Trimming took 5 bases from V and 8 from J; bases not matched to a gene: 9. This CDR3 contains 15 residues.

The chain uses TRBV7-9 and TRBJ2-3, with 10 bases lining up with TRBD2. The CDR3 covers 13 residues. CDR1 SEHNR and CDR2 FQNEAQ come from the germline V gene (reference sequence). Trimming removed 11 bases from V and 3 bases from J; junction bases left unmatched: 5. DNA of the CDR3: TGTGCCGGCGGGGGACTAGCGACAGATACGCAGTATTTT. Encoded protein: CAGGGLATDTQYF.

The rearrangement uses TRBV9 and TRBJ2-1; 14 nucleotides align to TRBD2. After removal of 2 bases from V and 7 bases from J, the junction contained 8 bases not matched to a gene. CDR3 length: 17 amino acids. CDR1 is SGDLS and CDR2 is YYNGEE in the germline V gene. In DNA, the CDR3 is TGTGCCAGCAGCGTCAGGACTAGCGGGGGGACATGGAATGAGCAGTTCTTC. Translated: CASSVRTSGGTWNEQFF.

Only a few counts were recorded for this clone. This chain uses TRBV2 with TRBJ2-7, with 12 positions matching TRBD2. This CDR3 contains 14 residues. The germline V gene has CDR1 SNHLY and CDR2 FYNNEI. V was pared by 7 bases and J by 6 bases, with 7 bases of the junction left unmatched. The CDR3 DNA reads TGTGCCAGCACTAGCGGGAGGGTTAGGGTCGAGCAGTACTTC. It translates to CASTSGRVRVEQYF.

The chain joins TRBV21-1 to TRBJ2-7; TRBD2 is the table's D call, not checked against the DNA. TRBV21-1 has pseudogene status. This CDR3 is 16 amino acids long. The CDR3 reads CASSGGERVCTYEQYF. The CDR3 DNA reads TGTGCCAGCAGCGGTGGCGAGAGGGTATGTACCTACGAGCAGTACTTC.

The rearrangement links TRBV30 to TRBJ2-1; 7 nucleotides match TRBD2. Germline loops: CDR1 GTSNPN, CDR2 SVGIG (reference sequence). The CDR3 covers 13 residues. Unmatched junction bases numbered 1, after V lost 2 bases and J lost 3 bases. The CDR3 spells CAWSLADYNEQFF. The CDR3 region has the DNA TGTGCCTGGAGTCTAGCGGACTACAATGAGCAGTTCTTC.

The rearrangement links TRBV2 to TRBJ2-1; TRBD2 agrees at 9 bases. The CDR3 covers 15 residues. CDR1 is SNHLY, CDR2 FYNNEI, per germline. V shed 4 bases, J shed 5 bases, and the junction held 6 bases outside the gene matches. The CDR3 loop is CASSVGLADDNEQFF. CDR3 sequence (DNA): TGTGCCAGCAGTGTGGGACTAGCAGACGACAATGAGCAGTTCTTC.